This entry is about one T cell receptor beta chain. This clonotype was observed a handful of times. Its antigen is not yet known. No much larger clone is present one base from it, and per-base qualities are unavailable. These data are taken from a study of molecular identifiers for immune sequencing clone quantification (dated by TCRdb to the late 2010s). Concerning the study at large: In a replicate experiment, RNA from roughly 21,000 or 96,000 naive CD8 T cells was split into five aliquots, four of which were sequenced. This methods study benchmarked molecular-identifier clustering-based TCR repertoire sequencing (MIDCIRS) and TCR RNA copy counting, using CD8 T cells to do so. What the work shows at the level of the full study, not this receptor alone: Naive libraries contained spiked-in Jurkat TCR RNA (approximately 10 copies' worth), which is not part of the donor repertoire. Even against a background of some 1 million naive CD8 T cells, spiked-in Jurkat TCR RNA amounting to a single cell's worth was reported to be detectable. Without barcode sub-clustering, chimeric consensus sequences inflated TCR diversity; chimeras reached as high as 47%. Modeling gave about 3 recovered TCR RNA copies per cell versus 8 to 10 by digital PCR, implying about 30% capture efficiency. In CMV-specific effector cells, clones with more than 20 RNA copies contained over 98% of molecules, whereas in naive cells such clones contained under 1% of molecules. Highly expanded clone sizes could be underestimated if identical TCR molecules share a barcode.

Libraries of naive CD8 T cells were generated from about 19,000 to 1,100,000 sorted cells, with 10%, 30% or 50% of the purified RNA used. On a BD FACSAria II, naive CD8 T cells were FACS-sorted as CD8+CD4-CCR7+CD45RA+ and collected into RLT Plus buffer. Around 10 TCR copies' worth of Jurkat RNA were spiked into roughly 19,000-1,000,000 naive CD8 T cell samples to test detection sensitivity. Enrichment of CD8 T cells was done with RosetteSep CD8+ T Cell Enrichment Cocktail plus Ficoll-Paque, and ACK red cell lysis came afterward. V is reduced by 6 bases and J by 6 bases, leaving a spacing of 15 bases between them. From the cysteine through the phenylalanine, the CDR3 covers 14 amino acids. The read is trimmed to its CDR3 DNA, 42 bases read in frame from base 1. The germline V gene (reference sequence) provides CDR1 MNHEY and CDR2 SMNVEV. Library preparation was by PCR. For sequencing, an Illumina HiSeq 4000 was employed. Preparation of bulk TCR libraries followed a previously described approach, with the TCR primers listed in Table S5. Purification of total RNA was performed with the Qiagen AllPrep DNA/RNA kit. Before analysis, reads from multiple sequencing runs of the same library were pooled. As for the original processing: Reads were retained only if their TCR constant sequence matched exactly, and those retained reads were trimmed to 150 nt and grouped according to their 12-nt molecular barcodes. Reads within each barcode group were sub-clustered using a 15% Levenshtein threshold, and quality-weighted consensus sequences were constructed for each RNA molecule. Non-functional sequences were discarded, and so were lower-count sequences lying one edit away from another sequence. Based on a fit of two negative binomial distributions, barcode sub-clusters having less than 20% of the maximum read count were discarded. TCRdb reprocessing: public reads trimmed at Q25 with fastp, clones called with MiXCR, in-frame beta chains kept. Rows with a matching CDR3 protein are joined into one entry that keeps the most common DNA and genes. These V and J calls originate from TCRdb's pipeline instead of the authors' own analysis. Counted in this sample were under 650,000 distinct CDR3 sequences; about 20% of them appeared once. Roughly 0.83% of the sample is held by the ten biggest clonotypes.

The rearranged segments are TRBV27 and TRBJ1-5, with TRBD1 as a weak D call on 5 bases. This clonotype originated in a human donor in good health. Some libraries in this study had Jurkat cell RNA spiked in. Sequencing was done on a sample of naive CD8+ T cells from blood, with Jurkat cell RNA spiked in. The cell subset or site tag for this specimen amounts to: FACS-sorted CD8+CD4-CCR7+CD45RA+ naive T cells. The CDR3 is CASSGGGGVQPQHF. The nucleotide sequence is given as TGTGCCAGCAGCGGAGGCGGGGGGGTTCAGCCCCAGCATTTT.